This T cell receptor (beta chain) was profiled in a study of CD8+ T cells in alopecia areata. Study in general: Oral tofacitinib, 5 to 10 mg twice daily, was given in an open-label trial.

The treatment here: oral pan-JAK inhibitor, 5-10 mg twice daily. Alopecia areata patients had lesional scalp punch biopsies and peripheral blood taken from them. It was cDNA, reverse transcribed from extracted RNA, that served as the sequencing template. Method: immunoSEQ multiplex PCR; TCRdb's copy keeps in-frame clones and lacks some. Of fewer than 200,000 clones listed, roughly 50% were seen once; the top ten hold 16%. The CDR3 covers 13 residues. The germline V gene has CDR1 MNHEY and CDR2 SVGAGI. Trimming removed 7 bases from V and 8 bases from J; junction bases left unmatched: 10. The sequences come from CD4+ T cells sorted from blood, collected between weeks 55 and 65, from a patient treated with tofacitinib. The rearrangement uses TRBV6-5 and TRBJ1-2, with TRBD1 matching 7 bases. The origin of this receptor is a human donor with alopecia areata. CDR3 protein: CASIDRESEGYTF. The CDR3 nucleotides read TGTGCCAGCATCGACAGGGAGTCGGAAGGCTACACCTTC.